A selection of T cell receptor beta chains follows, all from one sample in a study of blood T cell repertoires in COVID-19. Produced via immunoSEQ multiplex PCR; TCRdb's table is partial and in-frame only. The data contain hundreds of thousands of clones, roughly 87% of them singletons. Sequenced material: PBMCs or T cells enriched from blood (not recorded which). The receptors were sampled from a woman aged 18-30 years who had recovered from COVID-19. Each CDR3 is given with its conserved first and last residue. Fields, in order: D gene, V gene, J gene, CDR3 protein. D genes are given only for firm matches.

D gene: TRBD1
V gene: TRBV27
J gene: TRBJ1-6
CDR3 protein: CASSETGGAFNSPLHF

D gene: NA
V gene: TRBV19
J gene: TRBJ2-3
CDR3 protein: CASSILGTDTQYF

D gene: TRBD1
V gene: TRBV9
J gene: TRBJ1-2
CDR3 protein: CASSGQGTVGYGYTF

D gene: TRBD1
V gene: TRBV9
J gene: TRBJ1-4
CDR3 protein: CASSVDRGFNEKLFF

D gene: TRBD2
V gene: TRBV11-2
J gene: TRBJ2-3
CDR3 protein: CASSLGAGADTQYF

D gene: NA
V gene: TRBV4-1
J gene: TRBJ2-1
CDR3 protein: CASSQLTQGNEQFF

D gene: TRBD2
V gene: TRBV12-5
J gene: TRBJ2-1
CDR3 protein: CASGIESGALGEQFF

D gene: NA
V gene: TRBV30
J gene: TRBJ2-3
CDR3 protein: CAWGLSTDTQYF

D gene: TRBD1
V gene: TRBV6-5
J gene: TRBJ2-7
CDR3 protein: CATRPGDRGNEQYF

D gene: NA
V gene: TRBV5-1
J gene: TRBJ2-1
CDR3 protein: CASSLGSLYNEQFF

D gene: TRBD2
V gene: TRBV30
J gene: TRBJ2-2
CDR3 protein: CAWSVRAGAGELFF

D gene: TRBD2
V gene: TRBV11-2
J gene: TRBJ2-3
CDR3 protein: CASSRSGRAPDTQYF

D gene: TRBD1
V gene: TRBV5-1
J gene: TRBJ1-2
CDR3 protein: CASSPGTGTGYTF

D gene: NA
V gene: TRBV10-3
J gene: TRBJ1-1
CDR3 protein: CAISVDQGNTEAFF

D gene: NA
V gene: TRBV6-5
J gene: TRBJ1-3
CDR3 protein: CASLKAVSGNTIYF

D gene: NA
V gene: TRBV6-5
J gene: TRBJ2-2
CDR3 protein: CASSPTRTGELFF

D gene: NA
V gene: TRBV7-3
J gene: TRBJ1-1
CDR3 protein: CASSPTPNSAEAFF

D gene: TRBD1
V gene: TRBV29-1
J gene: TRBJ1-3
CDR3 protein: CSVSDRASGNTIYF

D gene: NA
V gene: TRBV11-2
J gene: TRBJ1-2
CDR3 protein: CASSRGTHYGYTF

D gene: NA
V gene: TRBV4-2
J gene: TRBJ1-5
CDR3 protein: CASSQDNERQPQHF

D gene: NA
V gene: TRBV29-1
J gene: TRBJ1-1
CDR3 protein: CSVKQRGKNTEAFF

D gene: TRBD2
V gene: TRBV3-1/TRBV3-2
J gene: TRBJ2-3
CDR3 protein: CASSQSLAGGGSTDTQYF

D gene: NA
V gene: TRBV5-1
J gene: TRBJ2-7
CDR3 protein: CASSLDAGPYYEQYF

D gene: TRBD1
V gene: TRBV18
J gene: TRBJ2-2
CDR3 protein: CASSPGTGGNTGELFF

D gene: TRBD1
V gene: TRBV7-2
J gene: TRBJ1-2
CDR3 protein: CASSLVGTGFGYTF

D gene: NA
V gene: TRBV10-3
J gene: TRBJ2-7
CDR3 protein: CAIGPNSYEQYF

D gene: NA
V gene: TRBV6-5
J gene: TRBJ1-1
CDR3 protein: CASSPNRTPEAFF